This T cell receptor beta chain was sequenced during a study of identical twins. The ends were cut back, 0 bases at V and 7 bases at J, with 13 bases in the middle. Germline V gives CDR1 SEHNR, CDR2 FQNEAQ (reference sequence). The CDR3 sequence is 15 residues long. TCRdb independently ran MiXCR on the 5' RACE reads; one entry per CDR3 protein. Among 450,000 or so distinct CDR3 sequences listed, around 24% were seen once. These records were also assigned to another study, of T cells expressing NK-cell markers.

The genes are TRBV7-9 and TRBJ2-1; tentatively, D is TRBD2 (6 bases). The origin of this receptor is a young woman in good health. Sequencing was carried out using CD4+ T cells sorted from blood. The CDR3 region is CASSLAGGEGNEQFF. CDR3 nucleotide sequence: TGTGCCAGCAGCTTAGCCGGCGGGGAAGGGAATGAGCAGTTCTTC. Full variable domain (rest looked up from reference TRBV7-9 and TRBJ2-1): DTGVSQNPRHKITKRGQNVTFRCDPISEHNRLYWYRQTLGQGPEFLTYFQNEAQLEKSRLLSDRFSAERPKGSFSTLEIQRTEQGDSAMYLCASSLAGGEGNEQFFGPGTRLTVL.